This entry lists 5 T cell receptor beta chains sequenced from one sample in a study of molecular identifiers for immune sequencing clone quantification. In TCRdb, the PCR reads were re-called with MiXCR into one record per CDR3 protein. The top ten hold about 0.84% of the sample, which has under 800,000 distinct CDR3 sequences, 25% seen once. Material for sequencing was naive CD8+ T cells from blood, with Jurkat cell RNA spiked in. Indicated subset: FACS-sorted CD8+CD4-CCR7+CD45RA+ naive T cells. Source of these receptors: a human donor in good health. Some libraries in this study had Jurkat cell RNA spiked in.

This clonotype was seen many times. CDR3 sequence: CASSFYTQRNVEAFF. In DNA form, the CDR3 reads TGTGCCAGCAGTTTCTACACTCAGCGTAATGTAGAAGCTTTCTTT. V gene TRBV5-6 combines with J gene TRBJ1-1; D is uncertain. CDR1 is SGHDT and CDR2 is YYEEEE in the germline V gene. This CDR3 region has 15 residues. The ends were cut back, 5 bases at V and 8 bases at J, with 22 bases in the middle.

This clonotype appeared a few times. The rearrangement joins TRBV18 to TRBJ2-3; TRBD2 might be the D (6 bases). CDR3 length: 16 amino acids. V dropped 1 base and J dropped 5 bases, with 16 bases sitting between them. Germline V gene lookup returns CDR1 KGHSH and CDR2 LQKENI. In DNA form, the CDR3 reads TGTGCCAGCTCACCACGTAGCGGTCCCATTGGAGATACGCAGTATTTT. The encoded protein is CASSPRSGPIGDTQYF.

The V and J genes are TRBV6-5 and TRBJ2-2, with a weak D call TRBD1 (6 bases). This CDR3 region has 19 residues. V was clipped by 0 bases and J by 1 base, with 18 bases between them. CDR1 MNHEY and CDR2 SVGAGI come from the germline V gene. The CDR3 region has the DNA TGTGCCAGCAGTTACTCGTTTATCAGGGGCCGCGGGAACACCGGGGAGCTGTTTTTT. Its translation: CASSYSFIRGRGNTGELFF.

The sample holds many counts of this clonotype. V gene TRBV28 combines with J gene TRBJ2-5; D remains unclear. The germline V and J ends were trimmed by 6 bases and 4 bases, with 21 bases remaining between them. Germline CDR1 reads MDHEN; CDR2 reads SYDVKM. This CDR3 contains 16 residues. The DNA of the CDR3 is TGTGCCAGCAGAGAAGGTTTCAGGAGCGCAGGAGAGACCCAGTACTTC. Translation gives CASREGFRSAGETQYF.

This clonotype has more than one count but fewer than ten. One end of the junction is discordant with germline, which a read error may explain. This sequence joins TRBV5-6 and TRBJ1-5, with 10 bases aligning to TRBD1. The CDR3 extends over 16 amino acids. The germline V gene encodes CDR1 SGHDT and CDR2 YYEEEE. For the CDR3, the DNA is TGTGCCAGCAGTCAGGGACAGGGGATAGGCAATCGGCCCCAGCATTTT. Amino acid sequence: CASSQGQGIGNRPQHF.